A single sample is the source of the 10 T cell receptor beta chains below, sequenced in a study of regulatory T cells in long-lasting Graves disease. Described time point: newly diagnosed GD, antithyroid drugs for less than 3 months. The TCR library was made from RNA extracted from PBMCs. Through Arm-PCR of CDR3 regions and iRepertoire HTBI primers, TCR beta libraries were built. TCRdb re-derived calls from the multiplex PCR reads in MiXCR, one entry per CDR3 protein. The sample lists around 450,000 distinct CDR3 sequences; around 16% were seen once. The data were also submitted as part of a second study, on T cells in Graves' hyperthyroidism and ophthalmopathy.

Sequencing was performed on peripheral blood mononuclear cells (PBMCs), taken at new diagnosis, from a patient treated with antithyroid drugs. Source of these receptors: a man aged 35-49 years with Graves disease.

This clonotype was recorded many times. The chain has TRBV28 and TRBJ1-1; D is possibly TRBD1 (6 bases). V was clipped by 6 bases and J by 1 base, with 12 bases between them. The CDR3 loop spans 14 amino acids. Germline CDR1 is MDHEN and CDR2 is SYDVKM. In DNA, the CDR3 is TGTGCCAGCAGAACGACAGGATCGAACACTGAAGCTTTCTTT. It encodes CASRTTGSNTEAFF.

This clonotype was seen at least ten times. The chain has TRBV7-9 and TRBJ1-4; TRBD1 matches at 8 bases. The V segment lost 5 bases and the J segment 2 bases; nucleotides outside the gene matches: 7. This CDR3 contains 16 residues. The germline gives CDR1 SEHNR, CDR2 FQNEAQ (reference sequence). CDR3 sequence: CASSPGQGGTNEKLFF. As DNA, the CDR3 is TGTGCCAGCAGCCCCGGACAGGGCGGCACTAATGAAAAACTGTTTTTT.

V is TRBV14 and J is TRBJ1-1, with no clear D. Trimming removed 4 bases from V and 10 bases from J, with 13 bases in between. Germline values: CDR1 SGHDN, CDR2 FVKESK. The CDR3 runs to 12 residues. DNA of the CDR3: TGTGCCAGCAGCCTCCTGCCCGGCCGAGCTTTCTTT. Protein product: CASSLLPGRAFF.

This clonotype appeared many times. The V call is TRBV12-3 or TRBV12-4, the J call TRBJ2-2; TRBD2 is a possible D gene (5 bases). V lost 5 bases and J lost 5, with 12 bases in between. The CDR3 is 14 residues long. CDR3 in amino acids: CASSRERPTGELFF. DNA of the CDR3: TGTGCCAGCAGTAGGGAGAGGCCGACCGGGGAGCTGTTTTTT.

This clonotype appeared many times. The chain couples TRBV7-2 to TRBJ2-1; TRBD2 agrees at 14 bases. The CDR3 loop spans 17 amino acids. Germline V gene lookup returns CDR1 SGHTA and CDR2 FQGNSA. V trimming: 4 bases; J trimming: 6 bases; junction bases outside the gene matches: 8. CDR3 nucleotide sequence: TGTGCCAGCAGCTCCAGACTAGCGGGAGGGGGTGGCAATGAGCAGTTCTTC. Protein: CASSSRLAGGGGNEQFF.

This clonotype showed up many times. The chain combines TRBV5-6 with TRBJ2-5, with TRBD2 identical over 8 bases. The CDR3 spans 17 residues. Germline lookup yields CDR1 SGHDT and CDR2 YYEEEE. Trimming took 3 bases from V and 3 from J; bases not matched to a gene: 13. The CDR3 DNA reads TGTGCCAGCAGCTCGCCGGTGCGGGAGGCCAAGAAAGAGACCCAGTACTTC. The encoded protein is CASSSPVREAKKETQYF.

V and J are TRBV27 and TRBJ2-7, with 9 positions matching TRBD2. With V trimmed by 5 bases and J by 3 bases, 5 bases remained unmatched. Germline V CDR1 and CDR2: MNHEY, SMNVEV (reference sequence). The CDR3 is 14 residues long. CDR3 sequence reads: CASSPSTSGYEQYF. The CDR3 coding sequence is TGTGCCAGCAGTCCTTCGACTAGCGGCTACGAGCAGTACTTC.

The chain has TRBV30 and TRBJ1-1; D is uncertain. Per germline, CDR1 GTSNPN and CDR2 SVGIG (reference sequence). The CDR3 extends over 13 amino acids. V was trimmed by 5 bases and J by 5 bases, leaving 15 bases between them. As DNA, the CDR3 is TGTGCCTGGGTGGGGAGCGGAGGGACTGAAGCTTTCTTT. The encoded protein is CAWVGSGGTEAFF.

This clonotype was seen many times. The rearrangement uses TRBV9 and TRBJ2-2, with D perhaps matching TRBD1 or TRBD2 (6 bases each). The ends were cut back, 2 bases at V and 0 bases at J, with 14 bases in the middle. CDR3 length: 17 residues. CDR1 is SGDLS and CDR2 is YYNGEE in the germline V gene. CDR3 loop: CASSVSIRGPNTGELFF. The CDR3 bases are TGTGCCAGCAGCGTGTCCATCCGGGGGCCGAACACCGGGGAGCTGTTTTTT.

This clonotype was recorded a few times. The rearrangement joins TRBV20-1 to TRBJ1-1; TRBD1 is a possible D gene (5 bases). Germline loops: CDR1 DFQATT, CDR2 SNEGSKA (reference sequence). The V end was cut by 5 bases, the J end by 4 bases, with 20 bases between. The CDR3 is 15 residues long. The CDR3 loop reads CSAHPINPGSTEAFF. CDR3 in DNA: TGCAGTGCTCATCCTATTAACCCAGGGAGCACTGAAGCTTTCTTT.